This TCR beta chain was identified during a study of blood T cell repertoires in COVID-19. Study-wide background: Both acute and convalescent COVID-19 samples were obtained from the United States, Italy and Spain. PBMCs, B-cell-depleted T cells, or T cells provided the cDNA or gDNA that made up the material.

This CDR3 spans 13 amino acids. Trimming removed 0 bases at V and 4 bases at J, with 9 bases between. CDR1 is GTSNPN and CDR2 is SVGIG in the germline V gene (reference sequence). Generated by immunoSEQ multiplex PCR, the TCRdb table keeps only in-frame clones and is missing some. The table shows 290,000 or so clones, with just over 90% occurring only once. Sequenced input: peripheral blood. The sequence came from a young woman with COVID-19, enrolled during active disease. This sequence joins TRBV30 and TRBJ1-2, with a weak D call TRBD1 (5 bases). The CDR3: CAWSVRAGYGYTF. The CDR3 DNA reads as TGTGCCTGGAGTGTCAGGGCTGGCTATGGCTACACCTTC.